The next 5 T cell receptor beta chains were all read from a single sample in a study of CD8 T cells in ankylosing spondylitis. Findings and caveats of the study: Within ankylosing spondylitis blood, a TCR beta motif made up of eight highly homologous variants appeared to be characteristic.

Which antigens these TCRs recognize remains unknown. A single record per CDR3 protein comes from TCRdb applying MiXCR to the 5' RACE reads. The sample consists of over 450,000 distinct CDR3 sequences, roughly 12% of them appearing once. Sample: blood, either unsorted or a sorted T cell fraction (not recorded which). The source is a male donor with ankylosing spondylitis.

This clonotype was picked up many times. The J gene is TRBJ2-7, the V gene TRBV11-3, with TRBD2 identical over 7 bases. J gave up 6 bases and V 3 bases, and 5 bases lay outside the gene matches. The length of the CDR3 is 13 residues. Per germline, CDR1 SGHNT and CDR2 YENEEA. The chain's CDR3 is CASSFVLAGEQYV. CDR3 DNA: TGTGCCAGCAGCTTCGTCTTAGCGGGCGAGCAGTACGTC.

This clonotype was seen only a few times. The rearrangement joins TRBV12-3 or TRBV12-4 to TRBJ2-4; the match to TRBD1 covers 8 bases. This CDR3 has 13 residues. V shed 3 bases and J 9 bases; nucleotides not matched to a gene: 4. CDR3 amino acids: CASSFSQGGIQYF. Written as DNA, the CDR3 is TGTGCCAGCAGTTTCTCACAGGGGGGCATTCAGTACTTC.

Only a few counts were recorded for this clonotype. The genes are TRBV4-1 and TRBJ1-5; unclear D gene. There are 17 residues in the CDR3. The V gene's germline CDR1 is MGHRA and CDR2 YSYEKL. V gave up 1 base and J gave up 3 bases, with 16 bases separating them. The CDR3 coding sequence is TGCGCCAGCAGCCAAGGTGGCGGGAGGAAATACAATCAGCCCCAGCATTTT. Translated: CASSQGGGRKYNQPQHF.

This clonotype was seen ten or more times. The rearrangement joins TRBV29-1 to TRBJ1-1; maybe TRBD1 (5 bases). The CDR3 consists of 13 residues. Per the germline V gene, CDR1 is SQVTM and CDR2 is ANQGSEA. V lost 4 bases and J 1 base, leaving 10 bases between the germline ends. CDR3 residues: CSVVAGKNTEAFF. CDR3 nucleotide sequence: TGCAGCGTTGTCGCAGGGAAGAACACTGAAGCTTTCTTT.

The J gene is TRBJ2-7, the V gene TRBV11-2; D is perhaps TRBD2 (7 bases). V shed 5 bases and J shed 5 bases, with 16 bases lying between them. There are 14 residues in the CDR3. Germline CDR1 SGHAT, CDR2 FQNNGV. In nucleotides, the CDR3 is TGTGCCAGCAGCGAAGCAAGGGGGGGGCACGAGCAGTACGTC. It translates to CASSEARGGHEQYV.